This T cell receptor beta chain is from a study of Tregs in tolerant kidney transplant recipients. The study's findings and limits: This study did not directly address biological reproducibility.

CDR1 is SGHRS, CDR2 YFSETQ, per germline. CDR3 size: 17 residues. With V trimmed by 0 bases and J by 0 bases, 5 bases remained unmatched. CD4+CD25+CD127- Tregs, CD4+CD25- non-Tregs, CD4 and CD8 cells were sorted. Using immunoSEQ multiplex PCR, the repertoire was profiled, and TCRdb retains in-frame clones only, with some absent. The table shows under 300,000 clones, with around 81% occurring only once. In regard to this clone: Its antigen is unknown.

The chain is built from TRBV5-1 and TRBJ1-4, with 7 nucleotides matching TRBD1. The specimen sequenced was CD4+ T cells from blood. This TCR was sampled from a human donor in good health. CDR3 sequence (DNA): TGCGCCAGCAGCTTGGTCGGAGGGGGCACAACTAATGAAAAACTGTTTTTT. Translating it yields CASSLVGGGTTNEKLFF. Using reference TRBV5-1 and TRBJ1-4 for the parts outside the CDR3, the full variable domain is KAGVTQTPRYLIKTRGQQVTLSCSPISGHRSVSWYQQTPGQGLQFLFEYFSETQRNKGNFPGRFSGRQFSNSRSEMNVSTLELGDSALYLCASSLVGGGTTNEKLFFGSGTQLSVL.